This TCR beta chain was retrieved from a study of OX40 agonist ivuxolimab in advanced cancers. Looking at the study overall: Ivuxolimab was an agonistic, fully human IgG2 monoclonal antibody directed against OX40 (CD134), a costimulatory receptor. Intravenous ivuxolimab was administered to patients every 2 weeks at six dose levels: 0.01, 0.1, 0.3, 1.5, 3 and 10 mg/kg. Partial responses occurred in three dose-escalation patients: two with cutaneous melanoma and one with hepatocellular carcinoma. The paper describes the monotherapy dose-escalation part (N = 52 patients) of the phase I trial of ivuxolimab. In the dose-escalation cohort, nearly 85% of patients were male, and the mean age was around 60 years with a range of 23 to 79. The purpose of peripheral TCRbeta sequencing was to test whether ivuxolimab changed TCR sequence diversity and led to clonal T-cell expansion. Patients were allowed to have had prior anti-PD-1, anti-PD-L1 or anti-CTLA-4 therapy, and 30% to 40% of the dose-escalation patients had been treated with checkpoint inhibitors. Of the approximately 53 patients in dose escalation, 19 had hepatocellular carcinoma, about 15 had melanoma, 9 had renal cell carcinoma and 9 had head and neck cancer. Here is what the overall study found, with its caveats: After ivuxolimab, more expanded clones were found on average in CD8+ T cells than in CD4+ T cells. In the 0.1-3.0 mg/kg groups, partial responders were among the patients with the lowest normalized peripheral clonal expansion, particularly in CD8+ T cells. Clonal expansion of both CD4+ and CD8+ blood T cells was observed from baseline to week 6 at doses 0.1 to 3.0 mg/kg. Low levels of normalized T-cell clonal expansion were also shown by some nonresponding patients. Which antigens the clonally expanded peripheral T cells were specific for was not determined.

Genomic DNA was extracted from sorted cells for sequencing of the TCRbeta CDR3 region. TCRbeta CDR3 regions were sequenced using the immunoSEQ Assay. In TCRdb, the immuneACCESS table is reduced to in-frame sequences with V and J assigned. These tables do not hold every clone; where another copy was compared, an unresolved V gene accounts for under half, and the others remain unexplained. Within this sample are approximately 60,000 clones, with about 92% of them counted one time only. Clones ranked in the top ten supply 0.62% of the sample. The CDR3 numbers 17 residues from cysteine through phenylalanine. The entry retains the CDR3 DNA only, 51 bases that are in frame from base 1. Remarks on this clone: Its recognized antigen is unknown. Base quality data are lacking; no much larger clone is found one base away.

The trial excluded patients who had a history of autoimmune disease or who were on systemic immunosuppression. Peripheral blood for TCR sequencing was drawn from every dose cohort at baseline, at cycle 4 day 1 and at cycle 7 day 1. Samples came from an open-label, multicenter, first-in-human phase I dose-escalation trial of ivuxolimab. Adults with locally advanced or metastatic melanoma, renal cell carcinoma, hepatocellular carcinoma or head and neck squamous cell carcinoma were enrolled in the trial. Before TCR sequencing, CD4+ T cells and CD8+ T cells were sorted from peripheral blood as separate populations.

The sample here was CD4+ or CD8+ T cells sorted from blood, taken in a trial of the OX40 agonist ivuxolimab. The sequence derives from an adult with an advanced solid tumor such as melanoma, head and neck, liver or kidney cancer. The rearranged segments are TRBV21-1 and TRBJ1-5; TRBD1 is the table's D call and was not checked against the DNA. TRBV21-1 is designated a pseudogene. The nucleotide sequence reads TGTGCCAGAAGAAACGGGACAGAGCCTTATAGCAATCAGCCCCAGCATTTT. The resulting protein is CARRNGTEPYSNQPQHF.